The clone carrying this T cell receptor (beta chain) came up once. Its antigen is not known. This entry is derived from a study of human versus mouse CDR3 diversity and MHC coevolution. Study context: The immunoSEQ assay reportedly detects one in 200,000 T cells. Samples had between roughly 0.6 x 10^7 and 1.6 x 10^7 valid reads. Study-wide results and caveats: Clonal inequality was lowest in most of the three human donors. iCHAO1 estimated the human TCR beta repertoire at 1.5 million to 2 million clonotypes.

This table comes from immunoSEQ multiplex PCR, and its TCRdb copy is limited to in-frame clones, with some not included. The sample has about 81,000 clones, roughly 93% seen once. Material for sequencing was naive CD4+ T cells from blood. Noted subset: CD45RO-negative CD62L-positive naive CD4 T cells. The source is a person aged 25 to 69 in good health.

Here the CDR3 reads CASSSELAGVYNEQFF. CDR3 nucleotides: TGCGCCAGCAGCTCCGAACTAGCGGGAGTGTACAATGAGCAGTTCTTC. This rearrangement joins TRBV5-1 to TRBJ2-1, with 11 bases fitting TRBD2. Germline trimming cut 3 bases from V and 4 bases from J; bases unmatched to any gene: 6. This CDR3 is 16 amino acids long. Germline V gene data show CDR1 as SGHRS and CDR2 as YFSETQ.